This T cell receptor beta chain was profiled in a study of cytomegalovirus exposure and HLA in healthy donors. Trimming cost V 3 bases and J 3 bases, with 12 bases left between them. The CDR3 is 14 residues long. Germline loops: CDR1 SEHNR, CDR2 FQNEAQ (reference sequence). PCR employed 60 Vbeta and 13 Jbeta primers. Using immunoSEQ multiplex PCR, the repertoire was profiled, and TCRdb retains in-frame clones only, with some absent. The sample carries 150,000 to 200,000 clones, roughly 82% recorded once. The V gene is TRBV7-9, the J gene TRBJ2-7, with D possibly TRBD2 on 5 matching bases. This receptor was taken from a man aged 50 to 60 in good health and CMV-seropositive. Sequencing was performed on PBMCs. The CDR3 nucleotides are TGTGCCAGCAGCTTTTCTACGGGGTTCTACGAGCAGTACTTC. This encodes CASSFSTGFYEQYF.